This T cell receptor beta chain was retrieved from a study of neurological immune-mediated disorders. At least ten counts were recorded for this clonotype. There are 14 residues in the CDR3. Per germline, CDR1 SGHRS and CDR2 YFSETQ. V was shortened by 0 bases and J by 1 base, with 7 bases between the two germline ends. TCRdb re-called the 5' RACE reads through MiXCR, storing one row per CDR3 protein. The table shows about 66,000 distinct CDR3 sequences, with 4.5% occurring only once. The specimen sequenced was PBMCs. The chain recombines TRBV5-1 with TRBJ2-5; D remains unclear. This clonotype was obtained from a man aged 25-45 years with multiple sclerosis. The CDR3 DNA is TGCGCCAGCAGCTTGGGGGCAGGCCAAGAGACCCAGTACTTC. It yields the protein CASSLGAGQETQYF.